This T cell receptor beta chain is from a study of blood T cell repertoires in COVID-19. For the study at large: The origin of the acute and convalescent COVID-19 samples was the United States, Italy and Spain. In each case, the material was cDNA or gDNA derived from T cells, B-cell-depleted T cells, or PBMCs.

This clone was seen only once. CDR1 is SGHKS, CDR2 YYEKEE, per germline (reference sequence). CDR3 size: 13 residues. V was cut by 0 bases and J by 5 bases, with 6 bases left in between. The repertoire was sequenced with immunoSEQ multiplex PCR; TCRdb's copy has only in-frame clones and lacks some. The repertoire has more than 200,000 clones, approximately 80% of them found once; the top ten carry roughly 10%. Sequenced sample: peripheral blood. The clonotype comes from an older man with acute or convalescent COVID-19. The chain uses TRBV5-5 and TRBJ1-5; D is undetermined. The CDR3 sequence: CASSLGRDQPQHF. The CDR3 DNA is TGTGCCAGCAGCTTGGGGAGAGATCAGCCCCAGCATTTT.